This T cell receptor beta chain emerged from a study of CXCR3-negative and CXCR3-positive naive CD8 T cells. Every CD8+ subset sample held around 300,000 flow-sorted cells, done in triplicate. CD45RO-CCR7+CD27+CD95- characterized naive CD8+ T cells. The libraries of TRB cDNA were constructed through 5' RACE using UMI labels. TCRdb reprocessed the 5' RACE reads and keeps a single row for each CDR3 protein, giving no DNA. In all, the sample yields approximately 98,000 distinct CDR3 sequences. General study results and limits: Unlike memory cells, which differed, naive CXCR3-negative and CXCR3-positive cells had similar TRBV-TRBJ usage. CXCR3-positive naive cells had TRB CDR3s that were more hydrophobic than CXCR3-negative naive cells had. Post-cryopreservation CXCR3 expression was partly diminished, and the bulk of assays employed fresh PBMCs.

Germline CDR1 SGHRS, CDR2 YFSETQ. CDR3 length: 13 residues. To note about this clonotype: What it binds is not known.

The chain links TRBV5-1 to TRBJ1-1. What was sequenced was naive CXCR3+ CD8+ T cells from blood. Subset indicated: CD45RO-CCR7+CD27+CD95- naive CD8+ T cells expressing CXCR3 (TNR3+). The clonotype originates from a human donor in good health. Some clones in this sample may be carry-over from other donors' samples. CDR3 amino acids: CASRFSGATEAFF.